These 19 T cell receptor beta chains came from one sample sequenced in a study of PD-1 blockade in classical Hodgkin lymphoma (dated by TCRdb to the early 2020s). The time point label, as the study defines it: cycle 2 day 1 (C2D1) of nivolumab. Every trial patient had relapsed after autologous stem cell transplantation, and cohorts A, B and C differed in prior brentuximab vedotin exposure. The method behind the library was the immunoSEQ multiplex PCR assay. Drawn from immuneACCESS, this table holds only the in-frame rearrangements with V and J called that TCRdb kept. Clones are partly lost; checked studies trace under half to an unresolved V gene and leave the rest unexplained. The sample yields tens of thousands of clones; roughly 75% were counted once. The top ten hold about 20% of the sample. Sequences were derived from peripheral blood mononuclear cells (PBMCs), sampled before the second cycle of nivolumab. The receptors were gathered from a human donor with classical Hodgkin lymphoma.

This clone was found a few times. The chain combines TRBV27 with TRBJ1-1; a possible D gene is TRBD1 (6 bases). Deletions cut 5 bases from V and 6 bases from J, with 19 bases between. The length of the CDR3 is 15 residues. Germline-derived CDR1 and CDR2 are MNHEY and SMNVEV (reference sequence). CDR3 DNA sequence: TGTGCCAGCAGTCCTCCTGACAGGCGCGCCTCTGAAGCTTTCTTT. Protein: CASSPPDRRASEAFF.

The chain uses TRBV30 and TRBJ1-1; TRBD1 is a possible D gene (5 bases). The V gene lost 0 bases and the J gene lost 4 bases, with 12 bases spanning the gap. The length of the CDR3 is 14 residues. Germline values: CDR1 GTSNPN, CDR2 SVGIG (reference sequence). In nucleotides, the CDR3 is TGTGCCTGGAGTGTCGCCAGGGTGGGCACTGAAGCTTTCTTT. Translation: CAWSVARVGTEAFF.

The V gene is TRBV30, the J gene TRBJ2-6; D is uncertain. Per germline, CDR1 GTSNPN and CDR2 SVGIG (reference sequence). The CDR3 has 12 residues. Trimming took 6 bases from V and 3 from J, leaving 6 bases between them. Here the CDR3 DNA reads TGTGCCTGCCGTGTTGGGGCCAACGTCCTGACTTTC. Translated: CACRVGANVLTF.

J is TRBJ2-2 and V is TRBV9; 9 bases are shared with TRBD2. V lost 0 bases, J lost 1 base, and 4 bases stayed unmatched. Per germline, CDR1 SGDLS and CDR2 YYNGEE. This CDR3 is built from 17 residues. CDR3 coding DNA: TGTGCCAGCAGCGTAGAGGTGACTAGCGGGAACACCGGGGAGCTGTTTTTT. This encodes CASSVEVTSGNTGELFF.

The V call is TRBV6-1, the J call TRBJ2-4; 14 bases line up with TRBD2. Germline V lookup: CDR1 MNHNS, CDR2 SASEGT. Trimming cost V 3 bases and J 3 bases; bases outside gene matches: 7. The CDR3 spans 18 residues. CDR3 bases: TGTGCCAGCAGTGACGGGACTAGCGGGAGTATAGGCAAAAACATTCAGTACTTC. This codes for CASSDGTSGSIGKNIQYF.

This chain connects TRBV4-2 to TRBJ2-3; no firm D call. Trimming removed 1 base from V and 4 bases from J, with 12 bases in between. Germline CDR1 is LGHNA and CDR2 is YNFKEQ. The CDR3 is 15 amino acids. CDR3 amino acids: CASSQAPQPADTQYF. The CDR3 coding sequence is TGTGCCAGCAGCCAAGCTCCCCAGCCGGCAGATACGCAGTATTTT.

The chain joins TRBV9 to TRBJ1-3; D not resolved. Trimming removed 3 bases at V and 0 bases at J, with 10 bases between. Germline CDR1 is SGDLS and CDR2 is YYNGEE. The CDR3 totals 15 residues. CDR3 in DNA: TGTGCCAGCAGCGATACCCCGGGCTCTGGAAACACCATATATTTT. It encodes CASSDTPGSGNTIYF.

The J gene is TRBJ1-4, the V gene TRBV18; perhaps TRBD1 as D (5 bases). The CDR3 sequence is 17 residues long. Germline V gene lookup returns CDR1 KGHSH and CDR2 LQKENI. Trimming removed 1 base from V and 3 bases from J, with 15 bases in between. DNA of the CDR3: TGTGCCAGCTCACCACTAACCGCAGGGTTAGCTAATGAAAAACTGTTTTTT. This encodes CASSPLTAGLANEKLFF.

The rearrangement links TRBV7-2 to TRBJ2-7; D assignment may be TRBD1 or TRBD2 (7 bases each). V was pared by 4 bases and J by 6 bases, with 19 bases between. Germline assignment: CDR1 SGHTA and CDR2 FQGNSA. This CDR3 is built from 15 residues. CDR3 in amino acids: CASSSRQGGNREQYF. DNA for the CDR3: TGTGCCAGCAGCTCTAGACAGGGAGGGAACCGCGAGCAGTACTTC.

The chain links TRBV7-2 to TRBJ1-2; D remains unclear. Trimming took off 5 bases at V and 2 bases at J, with 15 bases between the two ends. The CDR3 runs to 15 residues. Germline V gene lookup returns CDR1 SGHTA and CDR2 FQGNSA. For the CDR3, the DNA is TGTGCCAGCAGCCCCACCTTTGGAGGGAACTATGGCTACACCTTC. Translated, it gives CASSPTFGGNYGYTF. The variable domain in full, with the rest retrieved from reference TRBV7-2 and TRBJ1-2, is GAGVSQSPSNKVTEKGKDVELRCDPISGHTALYWYRQSLGQGLEFLIYFQGNSAPDKSGLPSDRFSAERTGGSVSTLTIQRTQQEDSAVYLCASSPTFGGNYGYTFGSGTRLTVV.

This clone occurred a few times. The chain links TRBV5-6 to TRBJ1-2; D possibly corresponds to TRBD1 (6 bases). The V gene's germline CDR1 is SGHDT and CDR2 YYEEEE. V was cut by 4 bases and J by 8 bases, with 18 bases left in between. The CDR3 totals 14 residues. The DNA of the CDR3 is TGTGCCAGCAGCCTGGGACAACAATCACGGGGCTACACCTTC. This encodes CASSLGQQSRGYTF.

The V and J genes are TRBV28 and TRBJ2-7, with a possible D match to TRBD1 (6 bases). The germline gives CDR1 MDHEN, CDR2 SYDVKM. The CDR3 totals 16 residues. Trimming pared 9 bases from V and 2 bases from J, leaving 23 bases between. The CDR3 region has the DNA TGTGCCAGTTTCGGGACAACGACAATTACACCCTACGAGCAGTACTTC. Protein: CASFGTTTITPYEQYF.

The rearrangement joins TRBV5-1 to TRBJ2-5; D remains unclear. V was trimmed by 0 bases and J by 2 bases, leaving 11 bases between them. Germline V CDR1 and CDR2: SGHRS, YFSETQ. The CDR3 contains 15 residues. Here the CDR3 DNA reads TGCGCCAGCAGCTTGGGGGTAGGATTGCAAGAGACCCAGTACTTC. Amino acid sequence: CASSLGVGLQETQYF.

The CDR3 spells CASSLGRETDTQYF. The CDR3 DNA reads as TGTGCCAGCAGTTTAGGCAGGGAGACAGATACGCAGTATTTT. V usage is TRBV28 and J usage is TRBJ2-3; tentatively, D is TRBD1 or TRBD2 (5 bases each). Germline values: CDR1 MDHEN, CDR2 SYDVKM. The CDR3 spans 14 residues. Trimming removed 2 bases at V and 3 bases at J, with 9 bases between.

This chain links TRBV7-8 with TRBJ1-4; 7 nucleotides agree with TRBD1. Per germline, CDR1 SGHVS and CDR2 FQNEAQ. The V gene end was trimmed by 0 bases and the J gene end by 7 bases; junction bases not matched to a gene: 5. The length of the CDR3 is 15 residues. In nucleotides, the CDR3 is TGTGCCAGCAGCTTAGCGCGAGGGGGCAGTGAAAAACTGTTTTTT. Its translation: CASSLARGGSEKLFF. The whole variable domain, remainder taken from reference TRBV7-8 and TRBJ1-4, is GAGVSQSPRYKVAKRGQDVALRCDPISGHVSLFWYQQALGQGPEFLTYFQNEAQLDKSGLPSDRFFAERPEGSVSTLKIQRTQQEDSAVYLCASSLARGGSEKLFFGSGTQLSVL.

In this sample, this clone turned up once. V is TRBV2 and J is TRBJ2-2, with 7 bases lining up with TRBD1. The V gene's germline CDR1 is SNHLY and CDR2 FYNNEI. Trimming at V came to 7 bases and at J to 2 bases, leaving 7 bases not matched to a gene. The CDR3 totals 15 residues. The DNA for the CDR3 is TGTGCCAGCAAGAATGGGGACAGAAACACCGGGGAGCTGTTTTTT. It is translated as CASKNGDRNTGELFF.

The chain couples TRBV5-4 to TRBJ2-5; possibly TRBD2 for D (5 bases). Per the germline V gene, CDR1 is SGHNT and CDR2 is YYREEE (reference sequence). Between the trimmed V and J ends, which lost 4 bases and 1 base, there was a span of 8 bases. The CDR3 sequence is 13 residues long. The CDR3 loop reads CASSEGLQETQYF. CDR3 nucleotide sequence: TGTGCCAGCAGCGAGGGTCTCCAAGAGACCCAGTACTTC.

The V gene is TRBV6-1, the J gene TRBJ1-2, with D uncertain. The CDR3 consists of 11 residues. CDR1 is MNHNS, CDR2 SASEGT, per germline. V lost 7 bases to trimming and J lost 3 bases, with 6 bases between them. Written as DNA, the CDR3 is TGTGCCAGCACCACATACTATGGCTACACCTTC. This sequence encodes CASTTYYGYTF.

This clone came up once. The CDR3, as DNA: TGTGCCAGCAGCCAAGGCGGGGGGGCGGTCGGGGAGCTGTTTTTT. Translation gives CASSQGGGAVGELFF. This rearrangement joins TRBV4-2 to TRBJ2-2, with TRBD2 matching 9 bases. The J segment lost 7 bases and the V segment lost 1 base, leaving 4 bases of the junction unmatched. The CDR3 runs 15 residues. Germline assignment: CDR1 LGHNA and CDR2 YNFKEQ.